This TCR beta chain is drawn from a study of metastatic and nonmetastatic thyroid tumors. Findings of the study overall: Reportedly, malignant thyroid tumors had significantly higher TCR beta diversity than benign nodules, in blood and tumor.

Using MiXCR, TCRdb reanalyzed the PCR reads. The repertoire has about 24,000 clones, about 21% of them found once; the top ten carry 10% to 15%. Until they underwent thyroid surgery, no patient had received any treatment. Concerning this clone: Its antigen is still unknown.

Germline V lookup: CDR1 SGHAT, CDR2 FQNNGV. The V and J ends lost 1 base and 14 bases respectively, with 12 bases between them. This CDR3 has 12 residues. The sequenced sample was blood. The genes are TRBV11-2 and TRBJ2-1; D not certain. This TCR was recovered from a male donor with papillary thyroid cancer or a benign thyroid nodule (not recorded which). Some clones in this sample may be carry-over from other donors' samples. The CDR3, as DNA: TGTGCCAGCAGCTTAGTAGCTTGTATAGAGTTCTTC. The encoded protein is CASSLVACIEFF.